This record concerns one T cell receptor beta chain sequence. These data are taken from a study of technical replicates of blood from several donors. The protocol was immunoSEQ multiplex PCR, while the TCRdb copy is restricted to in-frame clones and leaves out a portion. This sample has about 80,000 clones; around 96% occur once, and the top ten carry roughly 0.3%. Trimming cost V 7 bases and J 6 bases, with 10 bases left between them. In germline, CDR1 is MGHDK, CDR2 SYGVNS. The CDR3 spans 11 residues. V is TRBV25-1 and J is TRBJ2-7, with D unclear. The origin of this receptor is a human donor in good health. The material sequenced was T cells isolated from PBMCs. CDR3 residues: CASMFGREQYF. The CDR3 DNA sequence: TGTGCCAGCATGTTTGGCCGCGAGCAGTACTTC.